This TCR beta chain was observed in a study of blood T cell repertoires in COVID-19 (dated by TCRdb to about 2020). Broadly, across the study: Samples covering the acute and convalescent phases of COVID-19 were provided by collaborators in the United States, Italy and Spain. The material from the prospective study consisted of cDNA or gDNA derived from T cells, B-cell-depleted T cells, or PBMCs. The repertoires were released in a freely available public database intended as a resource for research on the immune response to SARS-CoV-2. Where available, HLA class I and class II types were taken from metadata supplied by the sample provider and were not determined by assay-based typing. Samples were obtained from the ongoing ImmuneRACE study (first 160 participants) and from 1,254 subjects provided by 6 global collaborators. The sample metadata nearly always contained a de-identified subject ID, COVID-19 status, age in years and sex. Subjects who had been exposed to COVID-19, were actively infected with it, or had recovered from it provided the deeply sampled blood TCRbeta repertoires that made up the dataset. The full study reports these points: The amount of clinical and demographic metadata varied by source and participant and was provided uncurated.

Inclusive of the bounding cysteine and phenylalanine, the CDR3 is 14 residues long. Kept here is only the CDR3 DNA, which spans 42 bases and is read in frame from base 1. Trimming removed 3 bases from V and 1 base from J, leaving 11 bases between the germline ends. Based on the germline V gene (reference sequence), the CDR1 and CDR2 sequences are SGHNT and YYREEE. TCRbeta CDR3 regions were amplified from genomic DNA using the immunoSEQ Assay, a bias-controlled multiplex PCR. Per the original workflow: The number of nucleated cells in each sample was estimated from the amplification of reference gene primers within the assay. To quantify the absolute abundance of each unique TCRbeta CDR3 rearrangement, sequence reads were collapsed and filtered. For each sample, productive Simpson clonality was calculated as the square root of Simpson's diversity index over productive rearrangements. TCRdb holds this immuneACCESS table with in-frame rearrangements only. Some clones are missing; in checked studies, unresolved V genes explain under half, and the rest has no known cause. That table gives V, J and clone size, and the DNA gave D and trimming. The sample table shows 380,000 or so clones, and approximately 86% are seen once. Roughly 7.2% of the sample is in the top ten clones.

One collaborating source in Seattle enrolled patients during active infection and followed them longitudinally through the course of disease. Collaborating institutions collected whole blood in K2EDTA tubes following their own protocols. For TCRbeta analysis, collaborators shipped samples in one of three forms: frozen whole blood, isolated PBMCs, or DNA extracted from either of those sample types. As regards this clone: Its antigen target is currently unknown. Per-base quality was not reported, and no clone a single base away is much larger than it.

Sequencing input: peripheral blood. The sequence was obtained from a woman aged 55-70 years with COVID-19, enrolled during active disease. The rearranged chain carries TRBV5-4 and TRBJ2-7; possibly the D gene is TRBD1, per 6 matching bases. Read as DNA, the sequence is TGTGCCAGCAGCTCTACAACAGGGTCCTACGAGCAGTACTTC. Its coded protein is CASSSTTGSYEQYF.